This T cell receptor (beta chain) was recorded in a study of radiotherapy plus CTLA-4 blockade in lung cancer. Study-wide results and caveats: Radiotherapy was combined with ipilimumab, and tumor-derived TCR clones then expanded in blood.

This CDR3 has 18 residues. Germline assignment: CDR1 SGDLS and CDR2 YYNGEE. V was cut by 2 bases and J by 0 bases, with 17 bases left in between. Points on this clone: The antigen remains unidentified.

Sequencing used immunoSEQ multiplex PCR; TCRdb keeps in-frame clones, though not all of them. The sample carries 77,000 or so clones, over 65% recorded once. This clonotype was sampled from a human donor with non-small cell lung cancer whose response to radiotherapy plus ipilimumab could not be evaluated. The sample in question was peripheral blood, obtained from a patient treated with radiotherapy plus ipilimumab. This rearrangement joins TRBV9 to TRBJ1-4, with D possibly being TRBD1 (5 bases). In nucleotides, the CDR3 is TGTGCCAGCAGCGTGGGGAACGGTGGGGCTGCAACTAATGAAAAACTGTTTTTT. Its translation is CASSVGNGGAATNEKLFF.